The 13 T cell receptor beta chains below were found in one sample sequenced in a study of T cell changes during pregnancy in multiple sclerosis. This table comes from immunoSEQ multiplex PCR, and its TCRdb copy is limited to in-frame clones, with some not included. Among 60,000 to 90,000 clones listed, about 92% were seen once. The sample consisted of peripheral blood, taken after pregnancy. These receptors were taken from a female donor in good health, enrolled as a control in a pregnancy study.

The CDR3 nucleotides read TGTGCCAGCAGTGCTCCCCCCCGGGTGGAGCAGTACTTC. Protein product: CASSAPPRVEQYF. The chain is built from TRBV2 and TRBJ2-7; D is undetermined. Germline V gene lookup returns CDR1 SNHLY and CDR2 FYNNEI. The CDR3 spans 13 residues. Trimming shortened V by 4 bases and J by 7 bases, and 14 bases separated the two germline ends.

This chain uses TRBV5-8 with TRBJ2-7; D possibly corresponds to TRBD2 (5 bases). There are 14 residues in the CDR3. Germline loops: CDR1 SGHTS, CDR2 YDEGEE. Trimming left V 4 bases short and J 0 bases short, with 11 bases between. This chain's CDR3 is CASSRRRDSYEQYF. As DNA, the CDR3 is TGTGCCAGCAGCCGCAGACGGGACTCCTACGAGCAGTACTTC. Full variable domain (remainder filled in from reference TRBV5-8 and TRBJ2-7): EAGVTQSPTHLIKTRGQQATLRCSPISGHTSVYWYQQALGLGLQFLLWYDEGEERNRGNFPPRFSGRQFPNYSSELNVNALELEDSALYLCASSRRRDSYEQYFGPGTRLTVT.

The chain carries TRBV5-1 and TRBJ1-2; D gene uncertain. The CDR3 is made up of 15 amino acids. Per the germline V gene, CDR1 is SGHRS and CDR2 is YFSETQ. The V end was cut by 5 bases, the J end by 5 bases, with 19 bases between. The CDR3, as DNA: TGCGCCAGCAGTTCCTCGCCGGGAGTAGAGTATGGCTACACCTTC. Translating it yields CASSSSPGVEYGYTF.

The V and J genes are TRBV10-2 and TRBJ2-3; TRBD2 aligns across 12 bases. The CDR3 sequence is 17 residues long. CDR1 and CDR2 from the germline V gene are WSHSY and SAAADI. J gave up 2 bases and V 4 bases, and 7 bases lay outside the gene matches. The CDR3 loop reads CASSGRTSGVNTDTQYF. CDR3 DNA: TGCGCCAGCAGTGGCCGGACTAGCGGGGTGAACACAGATACGCAGTATTTT.

The rearrangement uses TRBV28 and TRBJ2-7; possible D gene TRBD1, 5 bases. V was trimmed by 2 bases and J by 4 bases, leaving 9 bases between them. The CDR3 spans 13 residues. Germline V gene data show CDR1 as MDHEN and CDR2 as SYDVKM. In DNA form, the CDR3 reads TGTGCCAGCAGTTTACAGGGATGGTACGAGCAGTACTTC. Its protein is CASSLQGWYEQYF.

This clone has only one observation. CDR3 DNA: TGTGCCAGTAGCCCGGGACAGGGGGCAAAAAACATTCAGTACTTC. This sequence encodes CASSPGQGAKNIQYF. J is TRBJ2-4 and V is TRBV19, with 12 bases that match TRBD1. With 6 bases clipped from V and 4 bases from J, the junction kept 4 bases outside the gene matches. The CDR3 contains 15 residues. Germline CDR1 and CDR2: LNHDA and SQIVND (reference sequence).

The J gene is TRBJ2-1, the V gene TRBV7-3; TRBD1 is a possible D gene (6 bases). Germline loops: CDR1 SGHTA, CDR2 FQGTGA. Trimming cost V 3 bases and J 4 bases, with 13 bases left between them. This CDR3 spans 15 amino acids. CDR3 loop: CASSFTGQSYNEQFF. The CDR3 nucleotides are TGTGCCAGCAGCTTCACGGGACAATCATACAATGAGCAGTTCTTC.

The rearrangement uses TRBV27 and TRBJ2-7; D is perhaps TRBD2 (5 bases). CDR1 and CDR2 from the germline V gene are MNHEY and SMNVEV (reference sequence). This CDR3 contains 13 residues. The V end lost 1 base, the J end lost 6 bases, and 10 bases lay between the germline ends. The CDR3 DNA is TGTGCCAGCAGTTTATGTCGGGATTGCGAGCAGTACTTC. It translates to CASSLCRDCEQYF.

The V gene is TRBV7-2, the J gene TRBJ2-4, with 7 bases that match TRBD1. J lost 0 bases, V lost 5 bases, and 10 bases had no gene match. CDR1 is SGHTA and CDR2 is FQGNSA in the germline V gene. This CDR3 spans 17 amino acids. The CDR3 here is CASSLPTGVGAKNIQYF. As DNA, the CDR3 is TGTGCCAGCAGCCTACCAACAGGGGTGGGAGCCAAAAACATTCAGTACTTC.

The chain combines TRBV18 with TRBJ2-2; 7 nucleotides align to TRBD1. CDR3 size: 17 residues. Germline CDR1 and CDR2: KGHSH and LQKENI. Trimming took 4 bases from V and 0 from J; bases not matched to a gene: 8. The CDR3 region has the DNA TGTGCCAGCTCACTTGGACAGGCGAGGTCGAACACCGGGGAGCTGTTTTTT. It specifies CASSLGQARSNTGELFF.

The chain is built from TRBV9 and TRBJ2-5; D not resolved. Trimming removed 0 bases at V and 3 bases at J, with 9 bases between. The CDR3 is made up of 14 amino acids. Germline values: CDR1 SGDLS, CDR2 YYNGEE. The CDR3 DNA reads TGTGCCAGCAGCGTAGACCCGCAGAAAGAGACCCAGTACTTC. Its protein product is CASSVDPQKETQYF.

A single count supports this clone. The V call is TRBV9, the J call TRBJ2-7; D gene uncertain. This CDR3 contains 13 residues. The V end lost 4 bases, the J end lost 2 bases, and 10 bases lay between the germline ends. Germline V CDR1 and CDR2: SGDLS, YYNGEE. CDR3 protein: CASSPPLAYEQYF. As DNA, the CDR3 is TGTGCCAGCAGCCCCCCCTTAGCCTACGAGCAGTACTTC.

V usage is TRBV5-4 and J usage is TRBJ2-7, with D possibly being TRBD2 (5 bases). CDR3 size: 14 residues. Trimming pared 4 bases from V and 2 bases from J, leaving 13 bases between. Germline-derived CDR1 and CDR2 are SGHNT and YYREEE (reference sequence). CDR3: CASSPGGRTYEQYF. CDR3 sequence (DNA): TGTGCCAGCAGCCCCGGAGGCCGCACCTACGAGCAGTACTTC.